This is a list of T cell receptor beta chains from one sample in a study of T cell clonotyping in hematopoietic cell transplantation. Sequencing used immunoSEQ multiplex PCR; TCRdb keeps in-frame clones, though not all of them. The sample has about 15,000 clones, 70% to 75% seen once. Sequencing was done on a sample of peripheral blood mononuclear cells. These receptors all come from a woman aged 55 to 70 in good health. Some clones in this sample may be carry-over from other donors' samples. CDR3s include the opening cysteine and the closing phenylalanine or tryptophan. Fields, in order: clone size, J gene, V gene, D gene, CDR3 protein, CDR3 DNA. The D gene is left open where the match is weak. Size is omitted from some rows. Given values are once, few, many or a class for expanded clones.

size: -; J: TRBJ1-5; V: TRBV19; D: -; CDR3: CASSILGQPQHF; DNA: TGTGCCAGTAGTATTCTAGGTCAGCCCCAGCATTTT
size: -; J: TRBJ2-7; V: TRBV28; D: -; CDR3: CASSLLPGFEQYF; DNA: TGTGCCAGCAGTTTACTTCCAGGGTTCGAGCAGTACTTC
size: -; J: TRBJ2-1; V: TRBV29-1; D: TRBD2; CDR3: CSVLPGLGYNEQFF; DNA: TGCAGCGTTCTGCCGGGACTAGGCTACAATGAGCAGTTCTTC
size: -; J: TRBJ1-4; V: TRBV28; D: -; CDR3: CASSLMGTATNEKLFF; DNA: TGTGCCAGCAGTTTAATGGGAACTGCAACTAATGAAAAACTGTTTTTT
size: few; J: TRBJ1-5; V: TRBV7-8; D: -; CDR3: CASSLGNLHNQPQHF; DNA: TGTGCCAGCAGCTTAGGAAACCTTCACAATCAGCCCCAGCATTTT
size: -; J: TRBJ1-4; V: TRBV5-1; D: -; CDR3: CASSLANLEVNDKLFF; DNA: TGCGCCAGCAGCCTCGCGAATTTGGAGGTTAATGACAAACTGTTTTTT
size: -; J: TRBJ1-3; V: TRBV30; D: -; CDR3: CAWMPHASGNTIYF; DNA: TGTGCCTGGATGCCCCACGCTTCTGGAAACACCATATATTTT
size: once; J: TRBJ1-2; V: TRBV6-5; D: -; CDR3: CASSRGIGTLYGYTF; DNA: TGTGCCAGCAGCCGCGGCATTGGGACACTATATGGCTACACCTTC
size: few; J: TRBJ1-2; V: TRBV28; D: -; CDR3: CASVPAGSYGYTF; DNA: TGTGCCAGCGTCCCGGCAGGGTCTTATGGCTACACCTTC
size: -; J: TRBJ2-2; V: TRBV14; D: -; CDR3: CASSQPLGGHTGELFF; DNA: TGTGCCAGCAGCCAACCTTTAGGAGGTCACACCGGGGAGCTGTTTTTT
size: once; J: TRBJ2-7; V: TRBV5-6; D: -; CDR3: CASSFQGQQYF; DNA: TGTGCCAGCAGCTTTCAGGGGCAACAGTACTTC
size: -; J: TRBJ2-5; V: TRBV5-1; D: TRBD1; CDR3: CASSGLTGQETQYF; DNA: TGCGCCAGCAGCGGGTTGACAGGGCAAGAGACCCAGTACTTC
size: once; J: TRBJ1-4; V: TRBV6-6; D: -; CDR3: CASTGGATNEKLFF; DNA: TGTGCCAGCACGGGCGGTGCAACTAATGAAAAACTGTTTTTT
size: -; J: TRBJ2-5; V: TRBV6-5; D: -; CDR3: CASQMGGTQYF; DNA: TGTGCCAGCCAGATGGGGGGGACCCAGTACTTC
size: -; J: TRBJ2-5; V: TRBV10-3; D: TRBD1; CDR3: CAIRERQGSETQYF; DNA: TGTGCCATCAGGGAGAGACAGGGGTCAGAGACCCAGTACTTC
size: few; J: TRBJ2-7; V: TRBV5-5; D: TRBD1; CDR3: CASSYRQGGEQYF; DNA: TGTGCCAGCAGTTACCGACAGGGCGGCGAGCAGTACTTC
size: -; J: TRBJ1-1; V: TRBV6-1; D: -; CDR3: CASSHRTENTEAFF; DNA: TGTGCCAGCAGTCATCGGACAGAGAACACTGAAGCTTTCTTT
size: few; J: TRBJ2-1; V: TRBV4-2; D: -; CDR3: CATGLDGGPNEQFF; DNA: TGTGCCACCGGTCTCGATGGAGGTCCCAATGAGCAGTTCTTC
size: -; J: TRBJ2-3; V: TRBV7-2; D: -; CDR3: CASSLEGLNTQYF; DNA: TGTGCCAGCAGCTTGGAGGGACTTAATACGCAGTATTTT
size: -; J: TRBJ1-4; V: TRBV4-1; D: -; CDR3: CASSQGTVATNEKLFF; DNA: TGCGCCAGCAGCCAAGGCACGGTTGCAACTAATGAAAAACTGTTTTTT
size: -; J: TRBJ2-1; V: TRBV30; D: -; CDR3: CAWSSLAGYNEQFF; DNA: TGTGCCTGGAGTTCATTAGCAGGCTACAATGAGCAGTTCTTC
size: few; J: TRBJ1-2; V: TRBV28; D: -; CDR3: CASSFIQAGYTF; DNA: TGTGCCAGCAGTTTTATACAGGCGGGCTACACCTTC
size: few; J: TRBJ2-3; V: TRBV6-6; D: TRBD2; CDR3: CASSYSSGGSTDTQYF; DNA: TGTGCCAGCAGTTACTCTAGCGGGGGAAGCACAGATACGCAGTATTTT
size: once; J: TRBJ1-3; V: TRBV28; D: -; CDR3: CASSRDGGNTIYF; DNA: TGTGCCAGTAGCCGGGACGGAGGAAACACCATATATTTT
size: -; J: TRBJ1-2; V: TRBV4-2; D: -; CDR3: CASNEGGGYGYTF; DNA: TGTGCCAGCAATGAAGGTGGGGGATATGGCTACACCTTC
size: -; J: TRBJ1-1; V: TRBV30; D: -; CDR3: CAWSPTREAFF; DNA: TGTGCCTGGAGTCCAACTAGAGAAGCTTTCTTT
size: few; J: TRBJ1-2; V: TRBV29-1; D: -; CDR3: CSVVWLLGLDGYTF; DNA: TGCAGCGTTGTCTGGCTATTGGGATTGGATGGCTACACCTTC
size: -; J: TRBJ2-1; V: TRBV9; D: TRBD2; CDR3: CASSVVAGSYNEQFF; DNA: TGTGCCAGCAGCGTAGTAGCGGGGTCCTACAATGAGCAGTTCTTC
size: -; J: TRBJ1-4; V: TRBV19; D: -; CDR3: CASSLNVATNEKLFF; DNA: TGTGCCAGTAGCCTGAACGTTGCAACTAATGAAAAACTGTTTTTT
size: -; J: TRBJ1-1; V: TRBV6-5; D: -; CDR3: CASRNTQGASEAFF; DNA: TGTGCCAGCAGGAATACACAGGGTGCGAGTGAAGCTTTCTTT
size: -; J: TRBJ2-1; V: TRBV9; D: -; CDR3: CASSVTPRGLGGNEQFF; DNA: TGTGCCAGCAGCGTAACCCCTCGCGGACTAGGGGGTAATGAGCAGTTCTTC
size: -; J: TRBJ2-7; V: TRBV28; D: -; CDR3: CASTPGTAYEQYF; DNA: TGTGCCAGCACGCCCGGGACGGCCTACGAGCAGTACTTC
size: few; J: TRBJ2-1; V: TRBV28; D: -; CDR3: CASSLVHEQFF; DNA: TGTGCCAGCAGTTTGGTTCATGAGCAGTTCTTC
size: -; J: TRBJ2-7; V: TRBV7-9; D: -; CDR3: CASSLGTNEQYF; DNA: TGTGCCAGCAGCTTAGGGACCAACGAGCAGTACTTC
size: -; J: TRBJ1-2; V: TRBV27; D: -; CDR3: CASSSPARGPYGYTF; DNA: TGTGCCAGCAGTTCCCCCGCCAGGGGTCCGTATGGCTACACCTTC
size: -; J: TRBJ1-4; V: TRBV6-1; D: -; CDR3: CASSERVNEKLFF; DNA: TGTGCCAGCAGTGAACGGGTTAATGAAAAACTGTTTTTT
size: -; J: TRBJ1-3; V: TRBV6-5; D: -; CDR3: CASSYQGAGNTIYF; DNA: TGTGCCAGCAGTTACCAGGGTGCTGGAAACACCATATATTTT
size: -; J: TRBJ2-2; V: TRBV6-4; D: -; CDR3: CASSDRGYTGELFF; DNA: TGTGCCAGCAGTGACCGCGGGTACACCGGGGAGCTGTTTTTT
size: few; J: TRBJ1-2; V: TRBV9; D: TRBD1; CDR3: CASSAARDRGTNYGYTF; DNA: TGTGCCAGCAGCGCCGCCCGGGACAGGGGTACCAACTATGGCTACACCTTC
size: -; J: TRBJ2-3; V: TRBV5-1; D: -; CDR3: CASSSLDGTDTQYF; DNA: TGCGCCAGCAGCTCTTTGGATGGCACAGATACGCAGTATTTT
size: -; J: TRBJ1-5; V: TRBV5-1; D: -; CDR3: CASSLTGFQPQHF; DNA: TGCGCCAGCAGCTTGACGGGGTTCCAGCCCCAGCATTTT
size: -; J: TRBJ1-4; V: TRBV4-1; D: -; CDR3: CASSQSGVANEKLFF; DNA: TGCGCCAGCAGCCAATCGGGAGTGGCTAATGAAAAACTGTTTTTT
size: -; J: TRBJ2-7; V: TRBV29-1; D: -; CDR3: CSVGPTTTYEQYF; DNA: TGCAGCGTTGGGCCCACGACGACCTACGAGCAGTACTTC
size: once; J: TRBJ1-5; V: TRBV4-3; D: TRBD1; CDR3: CASSQAFRDRGPQPQHF; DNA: TGCGCCAGCAGCCAAGCCTTCCGGGACAGGGGGCCACAGCCCCAGCATTTT
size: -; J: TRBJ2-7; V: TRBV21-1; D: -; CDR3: CASSKRYRGLNEQYF; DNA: TGTGCCAGCAGCAAACGTTACAGGGGTTTAAACGAGCAGTACTTC
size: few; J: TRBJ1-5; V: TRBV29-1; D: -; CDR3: CSVTLDGGWPQHF; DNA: TGCAGCGTCACACTGGACGGCGGATGGCCCCAGCATTTT